Described below is a single T cell receptor beta chain sequence and its context. Its specificity is not known. This entry belongs to a study of cytomegalovirus exposure and HLA in healthy donors. Sequencing was performed with immunoSEQ multiplex PCR; in TCRdb, only in-frame clones are kept and a portion is missing. The sample records more than 120,000 clones, around nine tenths being singletons. Study-wide findings and caveats: The study recorded 160 or so TCR beta chains that were cytomegalovirus-associated. Subsequent analysis found a tendency for first-cohort TCR clusters to co-occur within the 90 to 150 validation repertoires. In vitro work confirmed that three CMV-associated chains recognize CMV antigens.

Material for sequencing was PBMCs. This clonotype originated in a man between 18 and 35 years old in good health and CMV-seropositive.

DNA of the CDR3: TGTGCCAGCAAGGAACAGGTAACAGATACGCAGTATTTT. Translating gives CASKEQVTDTQYF. The chain recombines TRBV2 with TRBJ2-3, with D possibly being TRBD1 (5 bases). The ends were cut back, 7 bases at V and 3 bases at J, with 11 bases in the middle. This CDR3 contains 13 residues. In germline, CDR1 is SNHLY, CDR2 FYNNEI.